A single sample is the source of the 15 T cell receptor beta chains below, sequenced in a study of blood T cell repertoires in COVID-19. Some clones are missing from TCRdb's copy, which holds only in-frame ones; the method was immunoSEQ multiplex PCR. The table lists approximately 300,000 clones, 80% to 90% of them singletons. Sequenced input: PBMCs or T cells enriched from blood (not recorded which). Every receptor here comes from a man aged 25-45 years who had recovered from COVID-19.

V is TRBV5-4 and J is TRBJ2-2; D gene uncertain. Trimming removed 0 bases from V and 4 bases from J, with 10 bases in between. The CDR3 is made up of 15 amino acids. CDR1 is SGHNT and CDR2 is YYREEE in the germline V gene (reference sequence). CDR3 sequence (DNA): TGTGCCAGCAGCTTGGCCAGTATAGCCACCGGGGAGCTGTTTTTT. Translated: CASSLASIATGELFF.

This chain joins TRBV5-1 and TRBJ1-5, with 7 bases matching TRBD1. CDR3 length equals 15 residues. In germline, CDR1 is SGHRS, CDR2 YFSETQ. Germline trimming cut 4 bases from V and 4 bases from J; bases unmatched to any gene: 8. CDR3 in amino acids: CASSLGDSLNQPQHF. In nucleotides, the CDR3 is TGCGCCAGCAGCCTAGGGGACAGTCTAAATCAGCCCCAGCATTTT.

The chain recombines TRBV14 with TRBJ2-3, with 10 bases aligning to TRBD2. The CDR3 length is 18 residues. The V and J ends lost 4 bases and 0 bases, in that order; junction bases with no gene match: 10. Germline V gives CDR1 SGHDN, CDR2 FVKESK. The DNA of the CDR3 is TGTGCCAGCAGCCCAACACGGACTAGCGGATCTAGCACAGATACGCAGTATTTT. It translates to CASSPTRTSGSSTDTQYF.

The chain uses TRBV2 and TRBJ2-4; 9 bases map to TRBD1. V was pared by 9 bases and J by 4 bases, with 13 bases of the junction left unmatched. There are 16 residues in the CDR3. CDR1 SNHLY and CDR2 FYNNEI come from the germline V gene. CDR3 sequence: CASRYTRDRVKNIQYF. In DNA form, the CDR3 reads TGTGCCAGTAGATATACCAGGGACAGGGTGAAAAACATTCAGTACTTC.

The V gene is TRBV14, the J gene TRBJ2-1; TRBD1 matches at 7 bases. The length of the CDR3 is 16 residues. Germline V gene data show CDR1 as SGHDN and CDR2 as FVKESK. V lost 3 bases, J lost 7 bases, and 12 bases stayed unmatched. The CDR3 region has the DNA TGTGCCAGCAGCCAGCTACGACAGGGAGTTACGAATGAGCAGTTCTTC. This sequence encodes CASSQLRQGVTNEQFF.

V usage is TRBV18 and J usage is TRBJ2-5; 10 nucleotides line up with TRBD1. Per the germline V gene, CDR1 is KGHSH and CDR2 is LQKENI. This CDR3 spans 14 amino acids. The J segment lost 4 bases and the V segment lost 3 bases, leaving 2 bases of the junction unmatched. DNA of the CDR3: TGTGCCAGCTCACCCGGACAGGGGGGAGAGACCCAGTACTTC. Protein: CASSPGQGGETQYF.

The chain has TRBV27 and TRBJ1-1, with no clear D. The CDR3 loop spans 13 amino acids. The V end was cut by 7 bases, the J end by 1 base, with 10 bases between. Per germline, CDR1 MNHEY and CDR2 SMNVEV (reference sequence). The CDR3 nucleotides are TGTGCCAGCATCTCGACGGGGAACACTGAAGCTTTCTTT. Its protein product is CASISTGNTEAFF.

The J gene is TRBJ2-2, the V gene TRBV11-3; TRBD2 matches 9 bases. V gave up 7 bases and J gave up 6 bases; unmatched junction bases: 9. The CDR3 length is 15 residues. CDR1 and CDR2 from the germline V gene are SGHNT and YENEEA. The CDR3 here is CASTFYSGSAGELFF. CDR3 bases: TGTGCCAGCACCTTCTATAGCGGGAGCGCCGGGGAGCTGTTTTTT.

This clone appeared once. This chain joins TRBV12-5 and TRBJ2-1, with D possibly being TRBD2 (5 bases). The germline CDR1 and CDR2 sequences are LGHNT and FRNRAP. The CDR3 length is 13 residues. Trimming left V 4 bases short and J 6 bases short, with 10 bases between. The CDR3 is CASGSIGLNEQFF. The DNA of the CDR3 is TGTGCTAGTGGTTCGATAGGACTCAATGAGCAGTTCTTC.

To note about this clone: The junction differs from germline at one of its ends, possibly a read error. The V gene is TRBV7-7, the J gene TRBJ2-7, with 13 positions matching TRBD2. CDR1 is SSHAT and CDR2 is FNYEAQ in the germline V gene (reference sequence). This CDR3 has 15 residues. CDR3 coding DNA: TGTGCTAGCAGCTTGACTAGCGGGAGGATCTACGAGCAGTACTTC. Protein sequence: CASSLTSGRIYEQYF.

The V gene is TRBV6-1, the J gene TRBJ1-1; D remains ambiguous. From germline, CDR1 is MNHNS and CDR2 SASEGT. The ends were cut back, 3 bases at V and 11 bases at J, with 7 bases in the middle. This CDR3 has 10 residues. The CDR3 loop is CASSEGLAFF. CDR3 nucleotides: TGTGCCAGCAGTGAGGGCCTGGCTTTCTTT.

This sequence joins TRBV18 and TRBJ2-7; D gene unclear. The CDR3 length is 14 residues. V was clipped by 0 bases and J by 0 bases, with 6 bases between them. Looked up from germline, CDR1 is KGHSH and CDR2 is LQKENI. Written as DNA, the CDR3 is TGTGCCAGCTCACCACCGGCTCACTCCTACGAGCAGTACTTC. Its translation is CASSPPAHSYEQYF. Full variable domain (outside the CDR3, taken from reference TRBV18 and TRBJ2-7): NAGVMQNPRHLVRRRGQEARLRCSPMKGHSHVYWYRQLPEEGLKFMVYLQKENIIDESGMPKERFSAEFPKEGPSILRIQQVVRGDSAAYFCASSPPAHSYEQYFGPGTRLTVT.

V gene TRBV19 combines with J gene TRBJ1-2; the D gene is possibly TRBD1 (5 bases). This CDR3 contains 14 residues. Germline-derived CDR1 and CDR2 are LNHDA and SQIVND (reference sequence). V lost 3 bases to trimming and J lost 4 bases, with 12 bases between them. The DNA of the CDR3 is TGTGCCAGTAGTATGGGGTACAGGAGCTATGGCTACACCTTC. It specifies CASSMGYRSYGYTF.

The J gene is TRBJ1-5, the V gene TRBV28; D not certain. The CDR3 length is 16 residues. Germline V lookup: CDR1 MDHEN, CDR2 SYDVKM. V lost 2 bases, J lost 2 bases, and 13 bases lay in between. The CDR3 bases are TGTGCCAGCAGTTTACCTCAGTTTATGGGCAATCAGCCCCAGCATTTT. Translation gives CASSLPQFMGNQPQHF.

V is TRBV2 and J is TRBJ1-2; 8 bases map to TRBD1. Germline V gene sequence: CDR1 SNHLY, CDR2 FYNNEI. The V gene end was trimmed by 6 bases and the J gene end by 8 bases; junction bases not matched to a gene: 8. The CDR3 is made up of 13 amino acids. CDR3 region: CASSQGQGRGYTF. The CDR3 DNA sequence: TGTGCCAGCAGCCAAGGACAGGGACGGGGCTACACCTTC.